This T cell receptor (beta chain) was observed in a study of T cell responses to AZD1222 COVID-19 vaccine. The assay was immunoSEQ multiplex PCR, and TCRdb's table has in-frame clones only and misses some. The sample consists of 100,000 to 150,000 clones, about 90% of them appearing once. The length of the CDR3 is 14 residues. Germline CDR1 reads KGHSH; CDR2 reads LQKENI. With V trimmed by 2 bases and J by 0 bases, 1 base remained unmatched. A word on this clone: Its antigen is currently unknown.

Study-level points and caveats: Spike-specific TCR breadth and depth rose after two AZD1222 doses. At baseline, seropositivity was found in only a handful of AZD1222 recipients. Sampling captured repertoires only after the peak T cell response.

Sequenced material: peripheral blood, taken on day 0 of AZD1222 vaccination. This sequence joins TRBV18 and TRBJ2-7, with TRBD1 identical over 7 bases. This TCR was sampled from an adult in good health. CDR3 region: CASSPRDSSYEQYF. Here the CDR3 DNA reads TGTGCCAGCTCACCAAGGGACAGCTCCTACGAGCAGTACTTC.